One sample yielded the 28 T cell receptor beta chains listed below, sequenced in a study of blood T cell repertoires in COVID-19. Profiled with immunoSEQ multiplex PCR; TCRdb holds only in-frame clones, not every one. The sample lists under 300,000 clones; roughly 77% were seen once. Material: peripheral blood. The source of these receptors is a woman older than 75 with acute or convalescent COVID-19.

The V call is TRBV18, the J call TRBJ2-5; D ambiguous. The CDR3 totals 14 residues. Germline assignment: CDR1 KGHSH and CDR2 LQKENI. Trimming took off 0 bases at V and 2 bases at J, with 7 bases between the two ends. CDR3 DNA: TGTGCCAGCTCACCACCGATCAGTCAAGAGACCCAGTACTTC. Its protein is CASSPPISQETQYF. The variable domain in full, completed from reference TRBV18 and TRBJ2-5, reads NAGVMQNPRHLVRRRGQEARLRCSPMKGHSHVYWYRQLPEEGLKFMVYLQKENIIDESGMPKERFSAEFPKEGPSILRIQQVVRGDSAAYFCASSPPISQETQYFGPGTRLLVL.

This clone was counted ten times or more. The chain uses TRBV27 and TRBJ1-2; 9 bases fit TRBD1. This CDR3 has 14 residues. Germline CDR1 and CDR2: MNHEY and SMNVEV (reference sequence). V shed 4 bases and J 2 bases; nucleotides not matched to a gene: 2. DNA of the CDR3: TGTGCCAGCAGTTCGGGACAGGGAAACTATGGCTACACCTTC. This gives the protein CASSSGQGNYGYTF.

This clone was detected only once. The CDR3 region is CARGLAGGTTDTQYF. The CDR3 region has the DNA TGCGCCAGGGGGCTAGCGGGAGGAACCACAGATACGCAGTATTTT. The rearrangement uses TRBV5-1 and TRBJ2-3; 11 bases align to TRBD2. V lost 8 bases and J lost 2; bases outside the gene matches: 7. Germline CDR1 and CDR2: SGHRS and YFSETQ. CDR3 length: 15 amino acids.

This clone was observed once. The J gene is TRBJ2-7, the V gene TRBV10-3, with D perhaps matching TRBD2 (5 bases). V was shortened by 10 bases and J by 2 bases, with 15 bases between the two germline ends. CDR1 is ENHRY, CDR2 SYGVKD, per germline. The CDR3 has 13 residues. The CDR3 region is CATAREGPYEQYF. The CDR3 DNA reads TGTGCCACCGCGAGGGAAGGTCCCTACGAGCAGTACTTC.

This chain links TRBV7-2 with TRBJ2-7; 7 nucleotides align to TRBD2. Unmatched junction bases numbered 10, after V lost 5 bases and J lost 0 bases. Germline V gene lookup returns CDR1 SGHTA and CDR2 FQGNSA. This CDR3 region has 16 residues. This chain's CDR3 is CASSGPAAGSSYEQYF. DNA for the CDR3: TGTGCCAGCAGCGGCCCGGCAGCGGGGAGCTCCTACGAGCAGTACTTC.

A few counts support this clone. The chain is built from TRBV6-6 and TRBJ1-5; the D gene is possibly TRBD1 (5 bases). CDR3 length: 15 residues. The ends were cut back, 2 bases at V and 4 bases at J, with 12 bases in the middle. Germline V gene lookup returns CDR1 MNHNY and CDR2 SVGAGI (reference sequence). CDR3 amino acids: CASSYGTEPNQPQHF. The CDR3 nucleotides are TGTGCCAGCAGTTACGGGACTGAGCCTAATCAGCCCCAGCATTTT.

The rearrangement uses TRBV2 and TRBJ1-2; no firm D call. This CDR3 contains 14 residues. Trimming shortened V by 6 bases and J by 4 bases, and 15 bases separated the two germline ends. CDR1 is SNHLY, CDR2 FYNNEI, per germline. The chain's CDR3 is CASSQNGELYGYTF. DNA for the CDR3: TGTGCCAGCAGCCAAAACGGGGAACTCTATGGCTACACCTTC.

This chain links TRBV6-2 or TRBV6-3 with TRBJ2-7, with 14 bases matching TRBD2. The germline V gene has CDR1 MNHEY and CDR2 SVGEGT. V was pared by 5 bases and J by 6 bases, with 6 bases of the junction left unmatched. The CDR3 has 15 amino acids. CDR3: CASSLWTSGGTEQYF. CDR3 nucleotides: TGTGCCAGCAGTCTGTGGACTAGCGGGGGGACCGAGCAGTACTTC.

This clone was seen only a few times. The chain employs TRBV2 and TRBJ1-1, with D possibly matching TRBD1 (5 bases). V dropped 2 bases and J dropped 4 bases, with 8 bases sitting between them. CDR3 length: 13 amino acids. Germline V gene data show CDR1 as SNHLY and CDR2 as FYNNEI. Here the CDR3 DNA reads TGTGCCAGCAGTGAATTAGGGGTCACTGAAGCTTTCTTT. It translates to CASSELGVTEAFF.

The chain joins TRBV11-2 to TRBJ2-5, with unresolved D. Germline V gene sequence: CDR1 SGHAT, CDR2 FQNNGV. The CDR3 sequence is 15 residues long. The V end was cut by 0 bases, the J end by 4 bases, with 12 bases between. CDR3 region: CASSLEWSSRETQYF. The DNA for the CDR3 is TGTGCCAGCAGCTTAGAGTGGAGCTCCCGAGAGACCCAGTACTTC.

This clone was recorded once. Other DNA sequences from this sample encode an identical CDR3 as well. This chain uses TRBV3-1 (or the pseudogene TRBV3-2) with TRBJ2-3; TRBD2 agrees at 10 bases. CDR3 length: 15 amino acids. In germline, CDR1 is LGHDT, CDR2 YNNKEL (reference sequence). The junction had 3 bases not matched to a gene; V was cut back by 5 bases and J by 1 base. CDR3 nucleotides: TGTGCCAGCAGCACGAGCGGGGGGGGCACAGATACGCAGTATTTT. It encodes CASSTSGGGTDTQYF.

The rearrangement uses TRBV19 and TRBJ1-5; TRBD1 might be the D (5 bases). Germline V lookup: CDR1 LNHDA, CDR2 SQIVND (reference sequence). There are 14 residues in the CDR3. V lost 4 bases and J lost 4, with 11 bases in between. CDR3 protein: CASSTMGGNQPQHF. In DNA form, the CDR3 reads TGTGCCAGTAGTACCATGGGGGGAAATCAGCCCCAGCATTTT.

The CDR3 DNA reads TGTGCCAGCATGTCAGGGGAAAATTCACCCCTCCACTTT. Protein product: CASMSGENSPLHF. The chain is built from TRBV2 and TRBJ1-6; D is perhaps TRBD1 (6 bases). Trimming shortened V by 7 bases and J by 7 bases, and 11 bases separated the two germline ends. Germline values: CDR1 SNHLY, CDR2 FYNNEI. The CDR3 is 13 amino acids.

The V call is TRBV7-9, the J call TRBJ2-5; TRBD1 matches at 10 bases. This CDR3 spans 16 amino acids. Germline lookup yields CDR1 SEHNR and CDR2 FQNEAQ (reference sequence). V dropped 3 bases and J dropped 5; count of bases not matched to a gene: 9. The CDR3 region is CASSFRQGAREETQYF. DNA of the CDR3: TGTGCCAGCAGCTTTAGACAGGGGGCGCGGGAGGAGACCCAGTACTTC.

The chain carries TRBV6-5 and TRBJ2-5; D might be TRBD1 (6 bases). Germline CDR1 reads MNHEY; CDR2 reads SVGAGI. This CDR3 has 13 amino acids. Deletions cut 4 bases from V and 5 bases from J, with 11 bases between. DNA of the CDR3: TGTGCCAGCAGTTTACAGGGTTGGGAGACCCAGTACTTC. It translates to CASSLQGWETQYF.

The gene calls are TRBV6-5 and TRBJ1-5; D is unresolved. CDR3 length: 15 residues. Trimming left V 6 bases short and J 0 bases short, with 12 bases between. The germline V gene has CDR1 MNHEY and CDR2 SVGAGI. CDR3 in DNA: TGTGCCAGCAGCCGACTTTCAACTAGCAATCAGCCCCAGCATTTT. This codes for CASSRLSTSNQPQHF.

The CDR3 coding sequence is TGTGCCAGCAGCCAATACGCTACTAACACCGGGGAGCTGTTTTTT. Its protein is CASSQYATNTGELFF. This chain joins TRBV3-1 (or the pseudogene TRBV3-2) and TRBJ2-2; no firm D call. The V end was cut by 2 bases, the J end by 2 bases, with 9 bases between. The CDR3 covers 15 residues. Germline loops: CDR1 LGHDT, CDR2 YNNKEL (reference sequence).

This clone appeared once. The chain is built from TRBV5-1 and TRBJ2-7; TRBD1 agrees at 7 bases. With 4 bases clipped from V and 4 bases from J, the junction kept 8 bases outside the gene matches. CDR1 is SGHRS and CDR2 is YFSETQ in the germline V gene. CDR3 length: 14 amino acids. The CDR3 loop reads CASSPRQGPYEQYF. In nucleotides, the CDR3 is TGCGCCAGCAGCCCAAGACAGGGTCCGTACGAGCAGTACTTC.

V and J are TRBV6-6 and TRBJ1-5, with 9 bases lining up with TRBD1. Germline V gene data show CDR1 as MNHNY and CDR2 as SVGAGI (reference sequence). J gave up 3 bases and V 6 bases, and 9 bases lay outside the gene matches. This CDR3 has 16 amino acids. The CDR3 spells CASSREGTGPNQPQHF. In nucleotides, the CDR3 is TGTGCCAGCAGCCGTGAAGGGACAGGGCCCAATCAGCCCCAGCATTTT.

The rearrangement uses TRBV9 and TRBJ2-2; 9 nucleotides align to TRBD1. CDR3 size: 14 residues. Germline assignment: CDR1 SGDLS and CDR2 YYNGEE. V shed 7 bases, J shed 4 bases, and the junction held 5 bases outside the gene matches. CDR3 sequence reads: CASSRQGGTGELFF. CDR3 sequence (DNA): TGTGCCAGCTCGCGACAGGGGGGCACCGGGGAGCTGTTTTTT. Filled out from reference TRBV9 and TRBJ2-2, the complete variable domain reads DSGVTQTPKHLITATGQRVTLRCSPRSGDLSVYWYQQSLDQGLQFLIQYYNGEERAKGNILERFSAQQFPDLHSELNLSSLELGDSALYFCASSRQGGTGELFFGEGSRLTVL.

The chain couples TRBV5-1 to TRBJ2-1, with 16 bases identical to TRBD2. Losses at the gene ends were 4 bases for V and 9 bases for J; bases not matched to a gene: 13. The CDR3 consists of 18 residues. Per germline, CDR1 SGHRS and CDR2 YFSETQ. This CDR3 is CASSLGGLAGGPSGEQFF. Written as DNA, the CDR3 is TGCGCCAGCAGCCTGGGGGGACTAGCGGGAGGGCCATCGGGTGAGCAGTTCTTC.

The chain links TRBV5-4 to TRBJ2-6; 8 nucleotides agree with TRBD1. Germline trimming cut 9 bases from V and 2 bases from J; bases unmatched to any gene: 10. The germline gives CDR1 SGHNT, CDR2 YYREEE (reference sequence). CDR3 length equals 16 residues. The CDR3 region is CATPGQAGTGANVLTF. CDR3 bases: TGTGCCACCCCGGGACAGGCCGGAACTGGGGCCAACGTCCTGACTTTC.

V and J are TRBV7-2 and TRBJ1-1; 7 bases match TRBD1. Germline V gene data show CDR1 as SGHTA and CDR2 as FQGNSA. Trimming at V came to 4 bases and at J to 7 bases, leaving 9 bases not matched to a gene. This CDR3 region has 14 residues. CDR3: CASSSQQGKGEAFF. For the CDR3, the DNA is TGTGCCAGCAGCTCCCAACAGGGGAAAGGTGAAGCTTTCTTT.

The rearrangement joins TRBV10-3 to TRBJ1-2; 11 nucleotides align to TRBD1. V gave up 2 bases and J gave up 7 bases; unmatched junction bases: 3. CDR1 is ENHRY and CDR2 is SYGVKD in the germline V gene. The CDR3 extends over 14 amino acids. CDR3 in DNA: TGTGCCATCAGTGAGGGACAGGGGGCCGTTGGCTACACCTTC. Its protein is CAISEGQGAVGYTF.

The J gene is TRBJ2-3, the V gene TRBV5-4; 8 nucleotides match TRBD2. CDR1 and CDR2 (germline): SGHNT, YYREEE (reference sequence). The J segment lost 6 bases and the V segment lost 5 bases, leaving 11 bases of the junction unmatched. This CDR3 region has 15 residues. The CDR3 coding sequence is TGTGCCAGCAGACCCCTTAGCGGGGATGGGGATACGCAGTATTTT. As protein: CASRPLSGDGDTQYF.

The gene calls are TRBV27 and TRBJ2-5; TRBD2 might be the D (6 bases). The CDR3 loop spans 16 amino acids. Looked up from germline, CDR1 is MNHEY and CDR2 is SMNVEV (reference sequence). Trimming pared 6 bases from V and 4 bases from J, leaving 21 bases between. CDR3 sequence: CASRPPGSGLGETQYF. As DNA, the CDR3 is TGTGCCAGCAGGCCCCCGGGGAGCGGGCTGGGAGAGACCCAGTACTTC.

The chain recombines TRBV7-2 with TRBJ2-7; D perhaps matches TRBD1 (6 bases). The CDR3 is 13 residues long. Germline V gene data show CDR1 as SGHTA and CDR2 as FQGNSA. V lost 6 bases and J lost 2, with 11 bases in between. Here the CDR3 reads CASRSGQAYEQYF. The CDR3 bases are TGTGCCAGCAGATCGGGACAAGCCTACGAGCAGTACTTC.

The chain employs TRBV7-9 and TRBJ2-7, with 9 bases that match TRBD2. Germline trimming cut 3 bases from V and 6 bases from J; bases unmatched to any gene: 15. CDR1 and CDR2 from the germline V gene are SEHNR and FQNEAQ (reference sequence). The CDR3 contains 17 residues. CDR3 sequence reads: CASSLRGLAPFAGEQYF. The CDR3 DNA follows: TGTGCCAGCAGCTTGCGGGGACTAGCCCCTTTTGCTGGCGAGCAGTACTTC.